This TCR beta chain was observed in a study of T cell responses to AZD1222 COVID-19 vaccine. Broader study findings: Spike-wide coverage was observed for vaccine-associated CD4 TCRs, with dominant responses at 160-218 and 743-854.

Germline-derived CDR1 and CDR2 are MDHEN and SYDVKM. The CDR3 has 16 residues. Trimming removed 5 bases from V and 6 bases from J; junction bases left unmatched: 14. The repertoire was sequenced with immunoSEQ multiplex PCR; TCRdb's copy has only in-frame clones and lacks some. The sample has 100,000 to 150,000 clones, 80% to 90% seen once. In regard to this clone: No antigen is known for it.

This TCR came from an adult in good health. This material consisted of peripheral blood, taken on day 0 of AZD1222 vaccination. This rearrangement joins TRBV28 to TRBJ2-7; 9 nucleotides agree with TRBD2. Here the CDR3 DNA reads TGTGCCAGCAGTCCCTTCTCGGGCGGGGGGGTTCTCGAGCAGTACTTC. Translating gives CASSPFSGGGVLEQYF. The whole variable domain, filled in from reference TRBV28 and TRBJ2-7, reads DVKVTQSSRYLVKRTGEKVFLECVQDMDHENMFWYRQDPGLGLRLIYFSYDVKMKEKGDIPEGYSVSREKKERFSLILESASTNQTSMYLCASSPFSGGGVLEQYFGPGTRLTVT.